The clone carrying this TCR beta chain showed up just a few times. The antigen is unknown. A much larger clone sits a single nucleotide away, making a read error possible. This CDR3 contains 12 residues. The germline V gene has CDR1 MNHNS and CDR2 SASEGT. The V end lost 7 bases, the J end lost 8 bases, and 11 bases lay between the germline ends. Hyperthyroidism was newly diagnosed in patients aged 18 to 65 (duration under 2 months). Uncontrolled infection, other autoimmune disease, pregnancy and lactation each barred patients from inclusion. TCR beta CDR3 regions were amplified from RNA. The HTBI primer set was used in a first-round RT-PCR of the TCR CDR3. TCRdb re-called the multiplex PCR reads through MiXCR, storing one row per CDR3 protein. The sample has a few hundred thousand distinct CDR3 sequences, under 25% seen once; the top ten hold roughly 29%. The data were obtained in a study of T cells in Graves' hyperthyroidism and ophthalmopathy. Study-wide findings and caveats: Most clonotypes expanded in the thyroid (above 0.001) were also present in blood. Stable hyperthyroidism and ophthalmopathy were separated using 13 V-J signatures.

The TCR comes from a man between 18 and 35 years old with Graves' hyperthyroidism. The chain uses TRBV6-1 and TRBJ2-2; unclear D gene. The sequencing input was blood. The CDR3 here is CASTSQAGELFF. CDR3 coding DNA: TGTGCCAGCACCTCTCAGGCTGGGGAGCTGTTTTTT.